The following is a TCR beta chain sequence with its context. The source material, RNA transcripts, was used to amplify TCR beta CDR3 regions. The HTBI set primed first-round TCR CDR3 RT-PCR. One entry per CDR3 protein, called by TCRdb with MiXCR from the multiplex PCR reads. Here the sample spans around 340,000 distinct CDR3 sequences, approximately 16% being singletons. This specimen comes from a study of T cells in Graves' hyperthyroidism and ophthalmopathy. Across the whole study: Sampling of peripheral blood happened at initial diagnosis, prior to any treatment.

The CDR3 sequence is 14 residues long. Trimming removed 5 bases from V and 4 bases from J; junction bases left unmatched: 5. Per the germline V gene, CDR1 is SGHTA and CDR2 is FQGNSA. Diagnostic decisions used clinical symptoms, serum thyroxine and TRAb, thyroid ultrasound and orbital computed tomography. The rearrangement uses TRBV7-2 and TRBJ2-7; 10 bases line up with TRBD2. The sequencing sample was made of blood. This sequence originates from a man aged 25-40 years with Graves' hyperthyroidism. In DNA form, the CDR3 reads TGTGCCAGCAGCCTTAGGACTAGCGGTTACGAGCAGTACTTC. This sequence encodes CASSLRTSGYEQYF.